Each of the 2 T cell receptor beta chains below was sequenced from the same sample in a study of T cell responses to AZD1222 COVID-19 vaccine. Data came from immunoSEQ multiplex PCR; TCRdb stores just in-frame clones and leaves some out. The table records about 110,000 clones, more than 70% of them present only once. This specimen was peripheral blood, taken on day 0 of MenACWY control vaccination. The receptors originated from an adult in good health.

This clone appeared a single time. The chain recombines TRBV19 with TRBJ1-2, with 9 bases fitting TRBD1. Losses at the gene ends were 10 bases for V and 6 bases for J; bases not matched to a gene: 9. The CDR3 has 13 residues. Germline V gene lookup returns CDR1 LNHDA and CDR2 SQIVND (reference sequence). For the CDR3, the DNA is TGTGCCATTTCGGACAGGGGTACGGATGGCTACACCTTC. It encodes CAISDRGTDGYTF.

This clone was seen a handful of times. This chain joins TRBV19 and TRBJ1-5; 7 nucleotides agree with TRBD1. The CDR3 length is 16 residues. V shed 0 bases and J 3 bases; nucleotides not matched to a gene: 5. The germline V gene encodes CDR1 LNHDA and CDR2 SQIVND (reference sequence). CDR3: CASSIDRGNNNQPQHF. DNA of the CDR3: TGTGCCAGTAGTATAGACAGGGGGAACAACAATCAGCCCCAGCATTTT. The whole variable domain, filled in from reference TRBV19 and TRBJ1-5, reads DGGITQSPKYLFRKEGQNVTLSCEQNLNHDAMYWYRQDPGQGLRLIYYSQIVNDFQKGDIAEGYSVSREKKESFPLTVTSAQKNPTAFYLCASSIDRGNNNQPQHFGDGTRLSIL.